These 32 T cell receptor beta chains originate from one sample sequenced in a study of human T cells and chemical hapten exposure. Each CDR3 protein is one row after TCRdb ran MiXCR on the RACE reads. The sample records approximately 320,000 distinct CDR3 sequences, 5% to 6.5% being singletons. Time point denoted: pre-sensitization, week 0. Treatment meaning: therapeutic diphenylcyclopropenone sensitization with weekly scalp DPC. Material: whole blood, obtained in connection with sensitization to the hapten diphenylcyclopropenone (DPC). These receptors originate from a woman aged 18-29 years with alopecia areata. Some clones in this sample may be carry-over from other donors' samples.

At least ten counts were recorded for this clonotype. The CDR3 DNA reads as TGTGCCAGCACCCAGCTAGTAGCTGAGTCAGATACGCAGTATTTT. Protein: CASTQLVAESDTQYF. The chain uses TRBV12-3 or TRBV12-4 and TRBJ2-3; D unresolved. V lost 7 bases, J lost 4 bases, and 18 bases lay in between. CDR3 length equals 15 residues.

The chain uses TRBV6-6 and TRBJ2-1; D unresolved. Germline V gene sequence: CDR1 MNHNY, CDR2 SVGAGI (reference sequence). Trimming removed 4 bases at V and 8 bases at J, with 15 bases between. This CDR3 region has 14 residues. CDR3 region: CASSWDWAMDEQFF. CDR3 coding DNA: TGTGCCAGCAGTTGGGATTGGGCCATGGATGAGCAGTTCTTC.

Ten or more counts support this clonotype. This rearrangement joins TRBV29-1 to TRBJ1-3; D not certain. V shed 7 bases and J shed 3 bases, with 7 bases lying between them. The CDR3 spans 11 residues. Germline loops: CDR1 SQVTM, CDR2 ANQGSEA. The DNA for the CDR3 is TGCAGCGCCTACCTTGGAAACACCATATATTTT. Amino acid sequence: CSAYLGNTIYF.

This clonotype was recorded at least ten times. The chain links TRBV6-4 to TRBJ2-3; 7 nucleotides align to TRBD2. CDR1 MRHNA and CDR2 SNTAGT come from the germline V gene. J was trimmed by 2 bases and V by 10 bases; bases with no gene match: 9. CDR3 length equals 14 residues. CDR3 DNA: TGTGCCACCCAAGGCGGGGGAGACACAGATACGCAGTATTTT. Protein: CATQGGGDTDTQYF.

In this sample, this clonotype turned up a few times. J is TRBJ2-2 and V is TRBV11-3; 9 bases line up with TRBD1. The germline V gene encodes CDR1 SGHNT and CDR2 YENEEA. There are 18 residues in the CDR3. With 0 bases clipped from V and 4 bases from J, the junction kept 9 bases outside the gene matches. CDR3 protein: CASSLESWGQGSTGELFF. The CDR3 DNA reads as TGTGCCAGCAGCTTAGAATCTTGGGGACAGGGATCCACCGGGGAGCTGTTTTTT. The variable domain in full, with the rest retrieved from reference TRBV11-3 and TRBJ2-2, is EAGVVQSPRYKIIEKKQPVAFWCNPISGHNTLYWYLQNLGQGPELLIRYENEEAVDDSQLPKDRFSAERLKGVDSTLKIQPAELGDSAVYLCASSLESWGQGSTGELFFGEGSRLTVL.

This clonotype was seen a few times. V gene TRBV7-2 combines with J gene TRBJ2-6; D possibly matches TRBD1 or TRBD2 (5 bases each). Germline CDR1 reads SGHTA; CDR2 reads FQGNSA. V lost 2 bases to trimming and J lost 2 bases, with 19 bases between them. The CDR3 has 19 residues. The DNA of the CDR3 is TGTGCCAGCAGCTTAAAGTCGAGGGGTCAGTGGACTGGGGCCAACGTCCTGACTTTC. The encoded protein is CASSLKSRGQWTGANVLTF.

This clonotype was counted ten times or more. The rearrangement uses TRBV7-2 and TRBJ1-1; 7 positions match TRBD1. V lost 2 bases and J lost 3; bases outside the gene matches: 6. The CDR3 is 15 amino acids. The germline CDR1 and CDR2 sequences are SGHTA and FQGNSA. In DNA form, the CDR3 reads TGTGCCAGCAGCTTATCCCCTGGACAGGACACTGAAGCTTTCTTT. Translating gives CASSLSPGQDTEAFF.

This clonotype showed up many times. V and J are TRBV6-6 and TRBJ1-2; 7 bases line up with TRBD1. Looked up from germline, CDR1 is MNHNY and CDR2 is SVGAGI (reference sequence). This CDR3 region has 12 residues. After removal of 7 bases from V and 6 bases from J, the junction contained 5 bases not matched to a gene. CDR3 nucleotide sequence: TGTGCCAGCACTGACAGGGCGGATGGCTACACCTTC. Translating it yields CASTDRADGYTF.

At least ten counts were recorded for this clonotype. J is TRBJ2-3 and V is TRBV5-1; 8 positions match TRBD2. The V gene's germline CDR1 is SGHRS and CDR2 YFSETQ. This CDR3 region has 19 residues. Trimming took 1 base from V and 5 from J; bases not matched to a gene: 18. The CDR3 loop is CASSLSSHASGPLRDTQYF. The CDR3 DNA reads as TGCGCCAGCAGCTTGTCATCGCACGCTAGCGGGCCACTTCGAGATACGCAGTATTTT.

This clonotype was seen more than once but under ten times. The chain couples TRBV20-1 to TRBJ2-7; possibly TRBD2 for D (6 bases). Germline CDR1 DFQATT, CDR2 SNEGSKA (reference sequence). Trimming removed 3 bases at V and 0 bases at J, with 15 bases between. The CDR3 spans 15 residues. The CDR3 nucleotides read TGCAGTGCTAGTCGCTTCAGCGGGTTCTCCTACGAGCAGTACTTC. This codes for CSASRFSGFSYEQYF.

In its sample, this clonotype was seen a few times. V gene TRBV25-1 combines with J gene TRBJ1-1; no reliable D call. CDR1 and CDR2 from the germline V gene are MGHDK and SYGVNS. Trimming removed 2 bases at V and 1 base at J, with 17 bases between. This CDR3 is 17 amino acids long. The CDR3 DNA sequence: TGTGCCAGCAGTGAACATGGGGTGGGGTTAAGGAACACTGAAGCTTTCTTT. It specifies CASSEHGVGLRNTEAFF.

This chain links TRBV6-2 or TRBV6-3 with TRBJ1-1, with TRBD1 matching 8 bases. From germline, CDR1 is MNHEY and CDR2 SVGEGT. The CDR3 is 14 residues long. J gave up 4 bases and V 2 bases, and 3 bases lay outside the gene matches. CDR3 loop: CASSYRTGPTEAFF. The DNA for the CDR3 is TGTGCCAGCAGTTACCGGACAGGGCCCACTGAAGCTTTCTTT.

There are a few counts of this clonotype. The V call is TRBV6-5, the J call TRBJ1-1, with D unclear. Germline assignment: CDR1 MNHEY and CDR2 SVGAGI. Trimming shortened V by 7 bases and J by 1 base, and 19 bases separated the two germline ends. The CDR3 has 16 residues. The CDR3 protein is CASTLHGFVGNTEAFF. The CDR3 DNA follows: TGTGCCAGCACCCTACACGGCTTTGTGGGGAACACTGAAGCTTTCTTT.

This clonotype came up many times. This chain joins TRBV6-2 or TRBV6-3 and TRBJ1-1; D remains ambiguous. Germline V lookup: CDR1 MNHEY, CDR2 SVGEGT. The CDR3 runs to 13 residues. Trimming stripped 7 bases from V and 0 bases from J, with 9 bases between. The CDR3 loop reads CASTGLMNTEAFF. CDR3 DNA: TGTGCCAGCACGGGCTTGATGAACACTGAAGCTTTCTTT.

There are many counts of this clonotype. The chain employs TRBV20-1 and TRBJ2-3; TRBD2 agrees at 8 bases. Trimming at V came to 3 bases and at J to 4 bases, leaving 12 bases not matched to a gene. The CDR3 has 16 residues. Germline V lookup: CDR1 DFQATT, CDR2 SNEGSKA (reference sequence). The CDR3 DNA follows: TGCAGTGCTAGGGGAGTTTTTGGACTAGCAGCAGATACGCAGTATTTT. This translates into CSARGVFGLAADTQYF.

The genes are TRBV4-1 and TRBJ2-3; 11 bases agree with TRBD2. V shed 1 base and J 5 bases; nucleotides not matched to a gene: 17. The CDR3 is 20 residues long. Germline V lookup: CDR1 MGHRA, CDR2 YSYEKL. CDR3 sequence reads: CASSQGVPGLAESSQDTQYF. The CDR3 DNA follows: TGCGCCAGCAGCCAAGGGGTACCGGGACTAGCGGAATCCTCCCAAGATACGCAGTATTTT.

This clonotype has just a few counts. The chain is built from TRBV6-2 or TRBV6-3 and TRBJ2-3; TRBD2 matches 8 bases. This CDR3 comprises 15 residues. V trimming: 2 bases; J trimming: 8 bases; junction bases outside the gene matches: 9. Germline V gene sequence: CDR1 MNHEY, CDR2 SVGEGT. Written as DNA, the CDR3 is TGTGCCAGCAGTTACGGCGGGCGGGGGGCCGTTACGCAGTATTTT. It encodes CASSYGGRGAVTQYF.

The table lists this clonotype with a few counts. This rearrangement joins TRBV5-4 to TRBJ2-5; 11 nucleotides agree with TRBD2. The CDR3 length is 15 residues. Germline CDR1 and CDR2: SGHNT and YYREEE (reference sequence). After removal of 4 bases from V and 3 bases from J, the junction contained 5 bases not matched to a gene. The CDR3 loop is CASSKGTSGEETQYF. The CDR3, as DNA: TGTGCCAGCAGCAAAGGGACTAGCGGAGAAGAGACCCAGTACTTC.

In this sample, this clonotype turned up a few times. The chain employs TRBV28 and TRBJ2-4; TRBD2 matches at 8 bases. The CDR3 extends over 17 amino acids. Unmatched junction bases numbered 15, after V lost 6 bases and J lost 5 bases. CDR1 and CDR2 from the germline V gene are MDHEN and SYDVKM. CDR3 sequence: CASRTPDRGGSENIQYF. The CDR3, as DNA: TGTGCCAGCAGAACTCCTGACCGGGGGGGATCGGAAAACATTCAGTACTTC. The whole variable domain, filled in from reference TRBV28 and TRBJ2-4, reads DVKVTQSSRYLVKRTGEKVFLECVQDMDHENMFWYRQDPGLGLRLIYFSYDVKMKEKGDIPEGYSVSREKKERFSLILESASTNQTSMYLCASRTPDRGGSENIQYFGAGTRLSVL.

The J gene is TRBJ2-3, the V gene TRBV2, with D unclear. CDR3 size: 14 residues. The V end lost 8 bases, the J end lost 2 bases, and 14 bases lay between the germline ends. The germline V gene has CDR1 SNHLY and CDR2 FYNNEI. This CDR3 is CASQYRANTDTQYF. As DNA, the CDR3 is TGTGCCAGCCAATATAGGGCGAACACAGATACGCAGTATTTT. The variable domain in full, with the rest retrieved from reference TRBV2 and TRBJ2-3, is EPEVTQTPSHQVTQMGQEVILRCVPISNHLYFYWYRQILGQKVEFLVSFYNNEISEKSEIFDDQFSVERPDGSNFTLKIRSTKLEDSAMYFCASQYRANTDTQYFGPGTRLTVL.

The V call is TRBV3-1, the J call TRBJ2-2; 8 bases fit TRBD1. Losses at the gene ends were 5 bases for V and 8 bases for J; bases not matched to a gene: 16. Germline V CDR1 and CDR2: LGHDT, YNNKEL (reference sequence). The CDR3 covers 17 residues. CDR3 bases: TGTGCCAGCAGCACGCTCCGGGACAGGATTGTTTCGGGGGAGCTGTTTTTT. The encoded protein is CASSTLRDRIVSGELFF.

This clonotype was recorded a few times. The CDR3 DNA reads as TGTGCCAGCAGCACTGGGACCGGGGGAAGCACTGAAGCTTTCTTT. Protein sequence: CASSTGTGGSTEAFF. This chain links TRBV5-4 with TRBJ1-1, with a weak D call TRBD1 (5 bases). Germline V gene sequence: CDR1 SGHNT, CDR2 YYREEE (reference sequence). Trimming took 4 bases from V and 4 from J, leaving 17 bases between them. The CDR3 is 15 residues long.

This clonotype was counted at least ten times. The chain is built from TRBV28 and TRBJ1-2, with D hard to call. Trimming shortened V by 5 bases and J by 4 bases, and 5 bases separated the two germline ends. The CDR3 is made up of 11 amino acids. CDR1 MDHEN and CDR2 SYDVKM come from the germline V gene. CDR3 DNA: TGTGCCAGCAGTCCTACCTATGGCTACACCTTC. It encodes CASSPTYGYTF.

This clonotype was detected ten times or more. The CDR3 nucleotides are TGTGCCAGCAGTCCCCCCCGGACAGGGGGACAGCCCCAGCATTTT. Protein sequence: CASSPPRTGGQPQHF. This sequence joins TRBV6-2 or TRBV6-3 and TRBJ1-5, with 10 bases identical to TRBD1. The CDR3 is 15 amino acids. V was pared by 5 bases and J by 7 bases, with 8 bases of the junction left unmatched. CDR1 is MNHEY and CDR2 is SVGEGT in the germline V gene.

This chain joins TRBV29-1 and TRBJ1-2; D is perhaps TRBD1 (5 bases). Trimming pared 0 bases from V and 0 bases from J, leaving 11 bases between. The CDR3 extends over 15 amino acids. Germline V CDR1 and CDR2: SQVTM, ANQGSEA. CDR3 sequence (DNA): TGCAGCGTTGAAGACCAAGACAGCCCTAACTATGGCTACACCTTC. Protein sequence: CSVEDQDSPNYGYTF.

This clonotype showed up just a few times. J is TRBJ2-3 and V is TRBV7-2; no clear D. Trimming pared 5 bases from V and 2 bases from J, leaving 11 bases between. From germline, CDR1 is SGHTA and CDR2 FQGNSA. This CDR3 is built from 14 residues. The CDR3 loop reads CASSRDSLTDTQYF. CDR3 nucleotide sequence: TGTGCCAGCAGCCGCGACTCTCTCACAGATACGCAGTATTTT. Supplemented by reference TRBV7-2 and TRBJ2-3, the full variable domain reads GAGVSQSPSNKVTEKGKDVELRCDPISGHTALYWYRQSLGQGLEFLIYFQGNSAPDKSGLPSDRFSAERTGGSVSTLTIQRTQQEDSAVYLCASSRDSLTDTQYFGPGTRLTVL.

The sample holds many counts of this clonotype. This chain links TRBV5-5 with TRBJ1-1; tentatively, D is TRBD1 (5 bases). Germline V gene lookup returns CDR1 SGHKS and CDR2 YYEKEE (reference sequence). This CDR3 contains 14 residues. Trimming cost V 1 base and J 6 bases, with 13 bases left between them. The CDR3 loop reads CASSLNQGFAEAFF. For the CDR3, the DNA is TGTGCCAGCAGCTTGAACCAGGGATTCGCTGAAGCTTTCTTT.

This clonotype was recorded many times. The CDR3 reads CASSFRGTLYGYTF. The CDR3 nucleotides read TGTGCCAGCAGTTTCAGGGGAACACTTTATGGCTACACCTTC. The chain uses TRBV7-9 and TRBJ1-2; tentative D call: TRBD1 (6 bases). V lost 6 bases and J 5 bases, leaving 16 bases between the germline ends. Germline lookup yields CDR1 SEHNR and CDR2 FQNEAQ (reference sequence). The CDR3 sequence is 14 residues long.

This clonotype was counted ten times or more. The chain uses TRBV7-2 and TRBJ2-3; a possible D gene is TRBD2 (5 bases). The germline CDR1 and CDR2 sequences are SGHTA and FQGNSA. Deletions cut 1 base from V and 7 bases from J, with 12 bases between. This CDR3 spans 14 amino acids. CDR3 amino acids: CASSLEASKNTQYF. The CDR3 DNA is TGTGCCAGCAGCTTAGAAGCTAGCAAGAATACGCAGTATTTT. The complete variable domain, with remaining parts taken from reference TRBV7-2 and TRBJ2-3, reads GAGVSQSPSNKVTEKGKDVELRCDPISGHTALYWYRQSLGQGLEFLIYFQGNSAPDKSGLPSDRFSAERTGGSVSTLTIQRTQQEDSAVYLCASSLEASKNTQYFGPGTRLTVL.

Only a few counts were recorded for this clonotype. The rearrangement links TRBV9 to TRBJ1-6; 7 bases are shared with TRBD1. This CDR3 region has 15 residues. Germline CDR1 and CDR2: SGDLS and YYNGEE. V shed 4 bases, J shed 7 bases, and the junction held 8 bases outside the gene matches. Written as DNA, the CDR3 is TGTGCCAGCAGCCCCCGGACAGGTCAGAATTCACCCCTCCACTTT. Translation gives CASSPRTGQNSPLHF.

This clonotype appeared many times. V usage is TRBV9 and J usage is TRBJ2-5; TRBD1 is a possible D gene (5 bases). CDR3 length equals 14 residues. CDR1 and CDR2 (germline): SGDLS, YYNGEE. V lost 4 bases and J 5 bases, leaving 15 bases between the germline ends. CDR3 amino acids: CASSPAGRDETQYF. CDR3 nucleotide sequence: TGTGCCAGCAGCCCCGCAGGGCGTGATGAGACCCAGTACTTC.

V is TRBV4-1 and J is TRBJ1-1; 7 bases are shared with TRBD1. This CDR3 region has 13 residues. Germline CDR1 is MGHRA and CDR2 is YSYEKL. V was clipped by 4 bases and J by 8 bases; unmatched bases: 7. The CDR3 is CASSPTGVREAFF. The DNA of the CDR3 is TGCGCCAGCAGCCCAACAGGGGTAAGGGAAGCTTTCTTT.